Below are 27 T cell receptor beta chains sequenced from a single sample in a study of T cell changes during pregnancy in multiple sclerosis. Sequenced by immunoSEQ multiplex PCR; TCRdb stores in-frame clones only, minus some. The sample carries roughly 80,000 clones, approximately 92% recorded once. This sample comprised peripheral blood, obtained in the first trimester of pregnancy. These receptors came from a female donor with multiple sclerosis, enrolled in a pregnancy study.

The chain recombines TRBV19 with TRBJ2-7, with D maybe TRBD1 (5 bases). This CDR3 contains 15 residues. Per the germline V gene, CDR1 is LNHDA and CDR2 is SQIVND (reference sequence). With 0 bases removed from V and 2 bases from J, the gap between germline ends came to 11 bases. CDR3 protein: CASSIDLGQTYEQYF. The CDR3 region has the DNA TGTGCCAGTAGTATAGATCTGGGGCAGACCTACGAGCAGTACTTC. Based on the CDR3 plus reference TRBV19 and TRBJ2-7, the full variable domain is DGGITQSPKYLFRKEGQNVTLSCEQNLNHDAMYWYRQDPGQGLRLIYYSQIVNDFQKGDIAEGYSVSREKKESFPLTVTSAQKNPTAFYLCASSIDLGQTYEQYFGPGTRLTVT.

The gene calls are TRBV28 and TRBJ2-1; 11 bases align to TRBD2. Unmatched junction bases numbered 16, after V lost 5 bases and J lost 7 bases. This CDR3 contains 18 residues. The germline CDR1 and CDR2 sequences are MDHEN and SYDVKM. In DNA, the CDR3 is TGTGCCAGCAGTCCCACCCGGACTAGCGGGCTCATGGGAAATGAGCAGTTCTTC. Translating gives CASSPTRTSGLMGNEQFF.

V and J are TRBV7-2 and TRBJ2-1, with D possibly TRBD1 on 6 matching bases. Germline V gene sequence: CDR1 SGHTA, CDR2 FQGNSA. This CDR3 is built from 14 residues. With 5 bases removed from V and 10 bases from J, the gap between germline ends came to 18 bases. The CDR3 spells CASSPGVPLIEQFF. In DNA, the CDR3 is TGTGCCAGCAGCCCAGGGGTCCCGCTTATCGAGCAGTTCTTC.

The chain couples TRBV6-1 to TRBJ1-4; D perhaps matches TRBD1 (6 bases). Germline lookup yields CDR1 MNHNS and CDR2 SASEGT. This CDR3 comprises 13 residues. Trimming shortened V by 9 bases and J by 5 bases, and 13 bases separated the two germline ends. CDR3 sequence (DNA): TGTGCCAGTCAGGACAGCGCAAATGAAAAACTGTTTTTT. Amino acids: CASQDSANEKLFF.

The chain employs TRBV9 and TRBJ2-7; tentatively, D is TRBD2 (7 bases). Trimming shortened V by 6 bases and J by 2 bases, and 18 bases separated the two germline ends. CDR1 is SGDLS and CDR2 is YYNGEE in the germline V gene. CDR3 length: 15 residues. The CDR3 spells CASTRGEGGPYEQYF. The CDR3 DNA sequence: TGTGCCAGCACCCGTGGGGAGGGGGGCCCCTACGAGCAGTACTTC.

The rearrangement links TRBV19 to TRBJ2-7, with no clear D. V lost 5 bases and J 0 bases, leaving 8 bases between the germline ends. Germline CDR1 is LNHDA and CDR2 is SQIVND (reference sequence). This CDR3 contains 13 residues. Here the CDR3 reads CASSLPSSYEQYF. The CDR3 bases are TGTGCCAGTAGTCTCCCCTCCTCCTACGAGCAGTACTTC.

This sequence joins TRBV28 and TRBJ2-3; 9 bases align to TRBD2. Germline V gene sequence: CDR1 MDHEN, CDR2 SYDVKM. The CDR3 totals 16 residues. The ends lost 5 bases at V and 4 bases at J; junction bases unmatched: 10. The CDR3 sequence: CASSHSKLAGPDTQYF. The CDR3 DNA sequence: TGTGCCAGCAGTCACTCTAAACTAGCGGGCCCAGATACGCAGTATTTT.

The rearrangement uses TRBV28 and TRBJ1-4; no clear D. This CDR3 contains 14 residues. Germline V gene lookup returns CDR1 MDHEN and CDR2 SYDVKM. The germline V and J ends were trimmed by 7 bases and 3 bases, with 12 bases remaining between them. The CDR3 nucleotides read TGTGCCAGCACCCCCGGAGCGCCTAATGAAAAACTGTTTTTT. Protein product: CASTPGAPNEKLFF.

The chain combines TRBV11-3 with TRBJ2-5; 7 nucleotides match TRBD2. Judging by the DNA end, TRBJ2-7 fits better; the J call may be wrong. The germline CDR1 and CDR2 sequences are SGHNT and YENEEA. The CDR3 loop spans 13 amino acids. Written as DNA, the CDR3 is TGTGCCAGCAGCTATAGCGGGCAGTACGAGCAGTACTTC. Its translation is CASSYSGQYEQYF.

The gene calls are TRBV9 and TRBJ2-5; 11 bases line up with TRBD2. V was pared by 0 bases and J by 4 bases, with 8 bases of the junction left unmatched. Germline CDR1 reads SGDLS; CDR2 reads YYNGEE. CDR3 length: 17 amino acids. Written as DNA, the CDR3 is TGTGCCAGCAGCGTAGACACTAGCGGGGGCAGTCGAGAGACCCAGTACTTC. Translating gives CASSVDTSGGSRETQYF.

This rearrangement joins TRBV6-1 to TRBJ1-2; D possibly corresponds to TRBD1 (5 bases). V lost 0 bases and J 5 bases, leaving 10 bases between the germline ends. Germline lookup yields CDR1 MNHNS and CDR2 SASEGT. The CDR3 consists of 14 residues. CDR3 sequence reads: CASSEAGSGYGYTF. CDR3 DNA: TGTGCCAGCAGTGAAGCGGGGTCAGGGTATGGCTACACCTTC.

The rearrangement uses TRBV2 and TRBJ1-5; maybe TRBD1 (5 bases). The CDR3 runs to 15 residues. V was pared by 8 bases and J by 2 bases, with 16 bases between. Germline CDR1 reads SNHLY; CDR2 reads FYNNEI. The CDR3: CASGPSRGGNQPQHF. CDR3 nucleotides: TGTGCCAGCGGGCCCTCTAGGGGTGGCAATCAGCCCCAGCATTTT. Variable domain in full (rest from reference TRBV2 and TRBJ1-5): EPEVTQTPSHQVTQMGQEVILRCVPISNHLYFYWYRQILGQKVEFLVSFYNNEISEKSEIFDDQFSVERPDGSNFTLKIRSTKLEDSAMYFCASGPSRGGNQPQHFGDGTRLSIL.

This clone is a singleton in its sample. V gene TRBV7-2 combines with J gene TRBJ2-7, with 7 nucleotides matching TRBD2. The CDR3 has 14 residues. Germline CDR1 and CDR2: SGHTA and FQGNSA. V gave up 7 bases and J gave up 0 bases; unmatched junction bases: 6. The CDR3 region has the DNA TGTGCCAGCAAGGGGAGGGCGAGCTCCTACGAGCAGTACTTC. Translation gives CASKGRASSYEQYF.

The chain combines TRBV7-6 with TRBJ2-2; a possible D gene is TRBD2 (6 bases). Trimming stripped 5 bases from V and 4 bases from J, with 20 bases between. CDR1 is SGHVS, CDR2 FNYEAQ, per germline. The CDR3 consists of 17 residues. The CDR3 sequence: CASSPVGAGGITGELFF. CDR3 in DNA: TGTGCCAGCAGCCCAGTTGGGGCAGGAGGGATCACCGGGGAGCTGTTTTTT.

The gene calls are TRBV2 and TRBJ1-6; TRBD1 is a possible D gene (5 bases). Trimming took off 4 bases at V and 7 bases at J, with 11 bases between the two ends. The CDR3 runs 14 residues. Looked up from germline, CDR1 is SNHLY and CDR2 is FYNNEI. The CDR3 bases are TGTGCCAGCAGTGGCCAGGGCGTAAATTCACCCCTCCACTTT. This translates into CASSGQGVNSPLHF.

The chain combines TRBV5-4 with TRBJ2-3; maybe TRBD2 (6 bases). The germline V gene encodes CDR1 SGHNT and CDR2 YYREEE (reference sequence). V gave up 1 base and J gave up 4 bases, with 10 bases separating them. CDR3 length: 14 residues. The CDR3 region has the DNA TGTGCCAGCAGCTTGAATTCGGGAGCAGATACGCAGTATTTT. It specifies CASSLNSGADTQYF.

This clone was counted a single time. The rearrangement joins TRBV7-2 to TRBJ1-2, with no clear D. In germline, CDR1 is SGHTA, CDR2 FQGNSA. Between the trimmed V and J ends, which lost 6 bases and 1 base, there was a span of 6 bases. The CDR3 has 12 amino acids. The CDR3 DNA reads TGTGCCAGCAGTCAATTTAACTATGGCTACACCTTC. This encodes CASSQFNYGYTF. Combining the CDR3 with reference TRBV7-2 and TRBJ1-2 gives the whole variable domain GAGVSQSPSNKVTEKGKDVELRCDPISGHTALYWYRQSLGQGLEFLIYFQGNSAPDKSGLPSDRFSAERTGGSVSTLTIQRTQQEDSAVYLCASSQFNYGYTFGSGTRLTVV.

The count of this clone is one. The V and J genes are TRBV7-2 and TRBJ1-3; no firm D call. This CDR3 is 15 amino acids long. Trimming cost V 3 bases and J 1 base, with 10 bases left between them. Germline values: CDR1 SGHTA, CDR2 FQGNSA. This CDR3 is CASSFQKVSGNTIYF. CDR3 bases: TGTGCCAGCAGCTTTCAGAAAGTATCTGGAAACACCATATATTTT. Together with reference TRBV7-2 and TRBJ1-3, the CDR3 gives the full variable domain: GAGVSQSPSNKVTEKGKDVELRCDPISGHTALYWYRQSLGQGLEFLIYFQGNSAPDKSGLPSDRFSAERTGGSVSTLTIQRTQQEDSAVYLCASSFQKVSGNTIYFGEGSWLTVV.

This rearrangement joins TRBV19 to TRBJ2-7; 9 bases map to TRBD1. This CDR3 has 14 residues. CDR1 and CDR2 (germline): LNHDA, SQIVND (reference sequence). V gave up 6 bases and J gave up 1 base; unmatched junction bases: 4. The CDR3 nucleotides are TGTGCCAGTAGCGGACAGGGGAATTCCTACGAGCAGTACTTC. Translated: CASSGQGNSYEQYF.

This clone was seen just once. The V call is TRBV9, the J call TRBJ2-7, with D possibly being TRBD2 (6 bases). Per germline, CDR1 SGDLS and CDR2 YYNGEE. The CDR3 has 16 amino acids. Deletions cut 4 bases from V and 1 base from J, with 18 bases between. The CDR3 here is CASSKRTGEGSYEQYF. CDR3 nucleotide sequence: TGTGCCAGCAGCAAGAGGACGGGGGAAGGATCCTACGAGCAGTACTTC.

The chain links TRBV15 to TRBJ2-2; D unresolved. V lost 4 bases to trimming and J lost 0 bases, with 6 bases between them. This CDR3 is built from 14 residues. From germline, CDR1 is LNHNV and CDR2 YYDKDF (reference sequence). The CDR3 loop is CATSTYSNTGELFF. CDR3 DNA: TGTGCCACCAGCACTTACTCGAACACCGGGGAGCTGTTTTTT.

The V and J genes are TRBV18 and TRBJ2-1; 12 nucleotides agree with TRBD2. The CDR3 is 15 residues long. V dropped 3 bases and J dropped 6; count of bases not matched to a gene: 3. CDR1 and CDR2 (germline): KGHSH, LQKENI. CDR3 nucleotides: TGTGCCAGCTCACCCCCGGGACTAGCGGGCAATGAGCAGTTCTTC. Its protein product is CASSPPGLAGNEQFF.

The V gene is TRBV19, the J gene TRBJ1-5, with 9 nucleotides matching TRBD1. CDR3 length: 14 amino acids. The germline CDR1 and CDR2 sequences are LNHDA and SQIVND (reference sequence). The J segment lost 6 bases and the V segment lost 5 bases, leaving 5 bases of the junction unmatched. CDR3 DNA sequence: TGTGCCAGTAGTGGGACAGGGATCGCTCAGCCCCAGCATTTT. Its translation: CASSGTGIAQPQHF. Combining the CDR3 with reference TRBV19 and TRBJ1-5 gives the whole variable domain DGGITQSPKYLFRKEGQNVTLSCEQNLNHDAMYWYRQDPGQGLRLIYYSQIVNDFQKGDIAEGYSVSREKKESFPLTVTSAQKNPTAFYLCASSGTGIAQPQHFGDGTRLSIL.

V is TRBV6-5 and J is TRBJ2-3, with 8 bases fitting TRBD2. Germline loops: CDR1 MNHEY, CDR2 SVGAGI. With V trimmed by 6 bases and J by 1 base, 6 bases remained unmatched. This CDR3 has 15 amino acids. Here the CDR3 DNA reads TGTGCCAGCAGCCGGGGGGGTCCGCGCACAGATACGCAGTATTTT. As protein: CASSRGGPRTDTQYF.

This clone has only one observation. This chain connects TRBV9 to TRBJ1-3, with D perhaps matching TRBD1 (6 bases). The CDR3 totals 16 residues. Trimming took off 8 bases at V and 1 base at J, with 19 bases between the two ends. Germline V gives CDR1 SGDLS, CDR2 YYNGEE. The CDR3, as DNA: TGTGCCAGTTCTCCCTTAGGGGGGGCTTCTGGAAACACCATATATTTT. Its protein product is CASSPLGGASGNTIYF.

This chain joins TRBV14 and TRBJ2-1; D possibly corresponds to TRBD2 (5 bases). V was clipped by 0 bases and J by 7 bases, with 13 bases between them. The CDR3 contains 15 residues. Germline V gene sequence: CDR1 SGHDN, CDR2 FVKESK. CDR3 DNA: TGTGCCAGCAGCCAAGATCCCCTGGACTGGAATGAGCAGTTCTTC. Residues: CASSQDPLDWNEQFF.

This chain joins TRBV18 and TRBJ2-2; 8 nucleotides match TRBD1. V lost 2 bases to trimming and J lost 3 bases; unmatched junction nucleotides: 5. Per the germline V gene, CDR1 is KGHSH and CDR2 is LQKENI. The CDR3 covers 16 residues. The CDR3 DNA is TGTGCCAGCTCACCAGGGGCAGGGGGCCACACCGGGGAGCTGTTTTTT. Translating gives CASSPGAGGHTGELFF.